This is a list of T cell receptor beta chains from one sample in a study of technical replicates of blood from a handful of donors. Only in-frame clones appear in the TCRdb table, and some are missing; sequencing was by immunoSEQ multiplex PCR. This sample has 75,000 to 100,000 clones, with less than 95% found just once. The sequenced sample was T cells isolated from PBMCs. The receptors were sampled from a human donor in good health. Both conserved end residues are part of each CDR3. Each record gives: J gene, D gene, V gene, clone size, CDR3 protein, CDR3 DNA. D genes are given only for firm matches. Only some rows state a clone size, as once, few, many or a class for expanded clones.

>TRBJ2-2|NA|TRBV2|NA
CASSRRDTGELFF
TGTGCCAGCAGCCGCAGGGACACCGGGGAGCTGTTTTTT
>TRBJ2-1|TRBD1|TRBV11-2|once
CASSLVWTGGWQFF
TGTGCCAGCAGCTTAGTATGGACAGGGGGCTGGCAGTTCTTC
>TRBJ1-2|TRBD1|TRBV5-4|NA
CASSPPRQGALGGYTF
TGTGCCAGCAGCCCGCCCCGACAGGGGGCATTAGGGGGCTACACCTTC
>TRBJ1-4|NA|TRBV5-4|NA
CASSLRGPGNEKLFF
TGTGCCAGCAGCTTGAGAGGGCCCGGGAATGAAAAACTGTTTTTT
>TRBJ1-5|NA|TRBV5-1|NA
CASSLGDFPNQPQHF
TGCGCCAGCAGCTTGGGGGACTTCCCCAATCAGCCCCAGCATTTT
>TRBJ1-3|NA|TRBV23-1|once
CASSQSIFPYGGNTIYF
TGCGCCAGCAGTCAATCGATTTTCCCCTATGGTGGAAACACCATATATTTT
>TRBJ2-2|TRBD1|TRBV29-1|NA
CSVAGGSNTGELFF
TGCAGCGTTGCAGGGGGCTCGAACACCGGGGAGCTGTTTTTT
>TRBJ1-3|NA|TRBV19|NA
CASSIYSTVKWSGNTIYF
TGTGCCAGTAGTATTTATTCGACAGTCAAGTGGTCTGGAAACACCATATATTTT
>TRBJ1-1|NA|TRBV10-1|once
CARLKEATEAFF
TGCGCCCGGCTCAAGGAGGCAACTGAAGCTTTCTTT
>TRBJ1-1|NA|TRBV2|few
CASSDSHTEAFF
TGTGCCAGCAGTGATAGCCACACTGAAGCTTTCTTT
>TRBJ2-3|NA|TRBV2|once
CASSVGQPSTDTQYF
TGTGCCAGCAGTGTAGGACAGCCTAGCACAGATACGCAGTATTTT
>TRBJ2-5|TRBD1|TRBV7-8|NA
CASSRKQGAYQETQYF
TGTGCCAGCAGCAGAAAACAGGGGGCATACCAAGAGACCCAGTACTTC
>TRBJ2-7|TRBD1|TRBV27|NA
CASRISGTGEQYF
TGTGCCAGCAGGATCTCGGGGACAGGGGAGCAGTACTTC
>TRBJ1-1|NA|TRBV19|NA
CASSFGNTEAFF
TGTGCCAGTAGTTTCGGGAACACTGAAGCTTTCTTT
>TRBJ2-3|TRBD2|TRBV5-1|NA
CASSLVPSGSVADTQYF
TGCGCCAGCAGCTTGGTGCCTAGCGGGAGTGTCGCAGATACGCAGTATTTT
>TRBJ1-5|NA|TRBV7-9|NA
CASSFNTYNQPQHF
TGTGCCAGCAGCTTTAATACTTACAATCAGCCCCAGCATTTT
>TRBJ1-2|TRBD1|TRBV27|NA
CASSPNRGHGYTF
TGTGCCAGCAGTCCCAACAGGGGGCATGGCTACACCTTC
>TRBJ2-2|NA|TRBV7-9|once
CASSRVQGTGELFF
TGTGCCAGCAGCAGAGTACAGGGTACCGGGGAGCTGTTTTTT
>TRBJ2-7|TRBD1|TRBV5-4|NA
CASSDDRDYEQYF
TGTGCCAGCAGCGACGACAGGGATTACGAGCAGTACTTC
>TRBJ2-5|NA|TRBV7-9|NA
CASSSLVIPETQYF
TGTGCCAGCAGCTCCCTTGTTATTCCAGAGACCCAGTACTTC
>TRBJ1-1|NA|TRBV7-2|NA
CASSPLGLDTEAFF
TGTGCCAGCAGCCCCCTCGGGTTGGACACTGAAGCTTTCTTT
>TRBJ2-1|NA|TRBV29-1|NA
CSVDDYYNEQFF
TGCAGCGTTGACGACTATTACAATGAGCAGTTCTTC
>TRBJ2-7|TRBD1|TRBV27|once
CASSLGTDPTYEQYF
TGTGCCAGCAGCCTTGGGACAGACCCTACCTACGAGCAGTACTTC
>TRBJ1-5|NA|TRBV7-9|NA
CASSGIDTEGNQPQHF
TGTGCCAGCAGCGGGATAGATACGGAGGGGAATCAGCCCCAGCATTTT
>TRBJ2-3|TRBD2|TRBV28|once
CASGFGGSTDTQYF
TGTGCCAGCGGGTTCGGGGGGAGCACAGATACGCAGTATTTT
>TRBJ2-7|NA|TRBV6-1|NA
CASSEAAARTPYEQYF
TGTGCCAGCAGTGAAGCGGCGGCCCGAACCCCGTACGAGCAGTACTTC
>TRBJ1-5|TRBD1|TRBV2|NA
CAWDRGGNNQPQHF
TGTGCCTGGGACAGGGGAGGCAACAATCAGCCCCAGCATTTT
>TRBJ1-6|NA|TRBV6-5|NA
CASSLTGFYNSPLHF
TGTGCCAGCAGTCTGACAGGATTCTATAATTCACCCCTCCACTTT
>TRBJ2-3|TRBD2|TRBV5-1|once
CASSFGGSDTQYF
TGCGCCAGCAGCTTCGGGGGGTCAGATACGCAGTATTTT
>TRBJ2-5|NA|TRBV27|NA
CASSLLRQETQYF
TGTGCCAGCAGTTTATTGCGCCAAGAGACCCAGTACTTC
>TRBJ1-5|NA|TRBV5-1|NA
CASSLAGSDNQPQHF
TGCGCCAGCAGCCTAGCCGGGAGTGACAATCAGCCCCAGCATTTT
>TRBJ1-2|TRBD1|TRBV29-1|NA
CSALVQGNYGYTF
TGCAGCGCACTTGTACAGGGGAACTATGGCTACACCTTC
>TRBJ2-7|TRBD2|TRBV6-5|NA
CASSYSMGGDYEQYF
TGTGCCAGCAGTTACTCGATGGGGGGGGACTACGAGCAGTACTTC
>TRBJ2-5|NA|TRBV7-9|once
CASSLPIQETQYF
TGTGCCAGCAGCTTACCGATTCAGGAGACCCAGTACTTC
>TRBJ2-5|TRBD1|TRBV5-1|NA
CASSLFGTEETQYF
TGCGCCAGCAGCTTGTTCGGGACAGAAGAGACCCAGTACTTC
>TRBJ1-4|TRBD1|TRBV29-1|NA
CSVEVQGPGEKLFF
TGCAGCGTTGAAGTACAGGGGCCCGGTGAAAAACTGTTTTTT
>TRBJ1-2|TRBD1|TRBV7-9|NA
CASSFYDGTEIF
TGTGCCAGCAGCTTTTATGATGGGACAGAGATCTTC
>TRBJ1-1|TRBD1|TRBV7-9|NA
CASSPTGENTEAFF
TGTGCCAGCAGCCCGACAGGGGAGAACACTGAAGCTTTCTTT
>TRBJ2-3|TRBD1|TRBV7-9|NA
CASRDRDATDTQYF
TGTGCCAGCAGGGACAGGGACGCAACAGATACGCAGTATTTT
>TRBJ1-2|TRBD1|TRBV19|NA
CASSPWTGDYTF
TGTGCCAGTAGTCCGTGGACAGGGGACTACACCTTC
>TRBJ1-5|TRBD1|TRBV5-6|NA
CASSFGVRGQVNQPQHF
TGTGCCAGCAGCTTCGGGGTCAGGGGGCAGGTCAATCAGCCCCAGCATTTT
>TRBJ2-6|NA|TRBV28|NA
CASSRVWGANVLTF
TGTGCCAGCAGCCGAGTTTGGGGGGCCAACGTCCTGACTTTC
>TRBJ2-3|NA|TRBV19|NA
CASSNPTAGVGTLRGGDTQYF
TGTGCCAGTAGTAACCCTACAGCAGGGGTTGGGACTCTAAGGGGGGGGGATACGCAGTATTTT
>TRBJ1-1|TRBD1|TRBV27|NA
CASSLGRGLRYTEAFF
TGTGCCAGCAGTTTAGGCAGGGGGCTAAGGTACACTGAAGCTTTCTTT
>TRBJ2-3|NA|TRBV5-6|NA
CASSAQGFRTDTQYF
TGTGCCAGCAGCGCGCAGGGGTTCCGCACAGATACGCAGTATTTT
>TRBJ2-3|NA|TRBV5-1|NA
CASSLEYRVHTDTQYF
TGCGCCAGCAGCTTGGAGTATCGGGTCCACACAGATACGCAGTATTTT
>TRBJ2-7|NA|TRBV6-1|NA
CASSENPSGAYEQYF
TGTGCCAGCAGTGAGAACCCCTCGGGGGCCTACGAGCAGTACTTC
>TRBJ1-6|TRBD1|TRBV6-5|NA
CASSYWDRDSPLHF
TGTGCCAGCAGTTACTGGGACAGGGATTCACCCCTCCACTTT
>TRBJ2-3|TRBD2|TRBV6-1|NA
CASSPGGSSTDTQYF
TGTGCCAGCAGTCCGGGGGGTTCTAGCACAGATACGCAGTATTTT
>TRBJ2-5|NA|TRBV11-2|NA
CASSSSSGGLGRTQYF
TGTGCCAGCAGCTCATCTTCGGGGGGCCTGGGGAGGACCCAGTACTTC
>TRBJ1-3|NA|TRBV5-6|NA
CASGRRSRAGNTIYF
TGTGCCAGCGGCCGGCGGTCCCGGGCTGGAAACACCATATATTTT
>TRBJ1-1|TRBD1|TRBV5-6|NA
CASSWGTGGPEAFF
TGTGCCAGCAGCTGGGGGACAGGCGGGCCTGAAGCTTTCTTT
>TRBJ1-1|NA|TRBV19|few
CASSIRGGATEAFF
TGTGCCAGTAGTATAAGGGGGGGCGCCACTGAAGCTTTCTTT
>TRBJ2-1|NA|TRBV5-1|few
CASSLMSGLEFF
TGCGCCAGCAGCTTGATGAGCGGATTAGAGTTCTTC
>TRBJ1-2|NA|TRBV18|once
CASSPPVRTANYGYTF
TGTGCCAGCTCACCACCGGTCAGGACAGCTAACTATGGCTACACCTTC